This is a list of T cell receptor beta chains from one sample in a study of T cell responses to AZD1222 COVID-19 vaccine. TCRdb's copy holds only in-frame clones and misses some; the assay was immunoSEQ multiplex PCR. The sample carries about 73,000 clones, about three quarters recorded once. Sequencing used peripheral blood, obtained 28 days after the second AZD1222 dose. The receptor source for this set is an adult who received the AZD1222 COVID-19 vaccine. CDR3s include the opening cysteine and the closing phenylalanine or tryptophan. D genes are given only for firm matches. The size of a clone is reported for some rows only, either as once, few or many, or as a class for expanded clones.

J gene: TRBJ1-1; clone size: -; V gene: TRBV5-4; D gene: TRBD1; CDR3 DNA: TGTGCCAGCAGCCCCGGACAGGCCCTTTTTTTGAACACTGAAGCTTTCTTT; CDR3 protein: CASSPGQALFLNTEAFF
J gene: TRBJ1-2; clone size: -; V gene: TRBV28; D gene: -; CDR3 DNA: TGTGCCAGCCGTAGTGTATTGGGTGGCTACACCTTC; CDR3 protein: CASRSVLGGYTF
J gene: TRBJ2-1; clone size: -; V gene: TRBV3-1/TRBV3-2; D gene: -; CDR3 DNA: TGTGCCAGCAGCCAACAGGGGTGGGATGAGCAGTTCTTC; CDR3 protein: CASSQQGWDEQFF
J gene: TRBJ2-7; clone size: once; V gene: TRBV29-1; D gene: TRBD1; CDR3 DNA: TGCAGCGTTGAAGGTGGGGGGACAGGGGTGCGGGAGCAGTACTTC; CDR3 protein: CSVEGGGTGVREQYF
J gene: TRBJ2-7; clone size: -; V gene: TRBV5-1; D gene: -; CDR3 DNA: TGCGCCAGCAGCTTGCGGTCGGGAGCGGATCACTACGAGCAGTACTTC; CDR3 protein: CASSLRSGADHYEQYF
J gene: TRBJ2-3; clone size: -; V gene: TRBV29-1; D gene: -; CDR3 DNA: TGCAGCGTTGATTTCCATGGGCAGTATTTT; CDR3 protein: CSVDFHGQYF
J gene: TRBJ2-2; clone size: few; V gene: TRBV5-1; D gene: TRBD2; CDR3 DNA: TGCGCCAGCAGCTTGAAGGGTGTCTATTCGGGAGGGCCTACCGGGGAGCTGTTTTTT; CDR3 protein: CASSLKGVYSGGPTGELFF
J gene: TRBJ1-4; clone size: -; V gene: TRBV18; D gene: -; CDR3 DNA: TGTGCCAGCTCTCCGGACCGAGCCTCTTGGGAAAAACTGTTTTTT; CDR3 protein: CASSPDRASWEKLFF
J gene: TRBJ2-5; clone size: -; V gene: TRBV19; D gene: TRBD2; CDR3 DNA: TGTGCCAGTAGTCTCGGGACTAGCGGGGGGTTGAGGGAGACCCAGTACTTC; CDR3 protein: CASSLGTSGGLRETQYF
J gene: TRBJ2-6; clone size: -; V gene: TRBV27; D gene: -; CDR3 DNA: TGTGCCAGCAGTCCCTCTATCTCTGGGGCCAACGTCCTGACTTTC; CDR3 protein: CASSPSISGANVLTF
J gene: TRBJ1-4; clone size: few; V gene: TRBV6-1; D gene: -; CDR3 DNA: TGTGCCAGCAGTGACGGGCAGAGCAATGAAAAACTGTTTTTT; CDR3 protein: CASSDGQSNEKLFF
J gene: TRBJ2-7; clone size: -; V gene: TRBV29-1; D gene: -; CDR3 DNA: TGCAGCGTTGAAAAAAAGGCCGGTTACGAGCAGTACTTC; CDR3 protein: CSVEKKAGYEQYF
J gene: TRBJ2-1; clone size: -; V gene: TRBV11-2; D gene: TRBD2; CDR3 DNA: TGTGCCAGCAGCTGGACTAGCCAAACATACAATGAGCAGTTCTTC; CDR3 protein: CASSWTSQTYNEQFF
J gene: TRBJ1-6; clone size: -; V gene: TRBV7-8; D gene: -; CDR3 DNA: TGTGCCAGCAGCTTAGGACTGGGGGGAGTAGATTCACCCCTCCACTTT; CDR3 protein: CASSLGLGGVDSPLHF
J gene: TRBJ2-7; clone size: -; V gene: TRBV19; D gene: TRBD1; CDR3 DNA: TGTGCCAGTAGTATATCTACAGGGGCCTACGAGCAGTACTTC; CDR3 protein: CASSISTGAYEQYF
J gene: TRBJ2-2; clone size: -; V gene: TRBV7-9; D gene: -; CDR3 DNA: TGTGCCAGCAGCTTAGCGCTTGGATACACCGGGGAGCTGTTTTTT; CDR3 protein: CASSLALGYTGELFF
J gene: TRBJ1-1; clone size: -; V gene: TRBV30; D gene: -; CDR3 DNA: TGTGCCAGGGGACTTAACACTGAAGCTTTCTTT; CDR3 protein: CARGLNTEAFF
J gene: TRBJ1-3; clone size: -; V gene: TRBV10-3; D gene: TRBD1; CDR3 DNA: TGTGCCACTTCGCCCGGGACAGATAGGAACACCATATATTTT; CDR3 protein: CATSPGTDRNTIYF
J gene: TRBJ2-5; clone size: -; V gene: TRBV7-3; D gene: TRBD2; CDR3 DNA: TGTGCCAGCAGCTTAACTGCGGGGGGCGGGCAAGAGACCCAGTACTTC; CDR3 protein: CASSLTAGGGQETQYF
J gene: TRBJ2-3; clone size: -; V gene: TRBV30; D gene: -; CDR3 DNA: TGTGCCTGGAGTGGGGGCACAGATACGCAGTATTTT; CDR3 protein: CAWSGGTDTQYF
J gene: TRBJ2-3; clone size: -; V gene: TRBV7-2; D gene: -; CDR3 DNA: TGTGCCAGCACGTACGGGGATACGCAGTATTTT; CDR3 protein: CASTYGDTQYF
J gene: TRBJ2-3; clone size: -; V gene: TRBV7-3; D gene: -; CDR3 DNA: TGTGCCAGCAGCGTAGGTCCCACAGATACGCAGTATTTT; CDR3 protein: CASSVGPTDTQYF
J gene: TRBJ1-4; clone size: once; V gene: TRBV11-2; D gene: -; CDR3 DNA: TGTGCCAGCAGCTTTCCAGGGGAGGCCGAAAAACTGTTTTTT; CDR3 protein: CASSFPGEAEKLFF
J gene: TRBJ2-5; clone size: -; V gene: TRBV7-9; D gene: TRBD1; CDR3 DNA: TGTGCCAGCAGCCACATAGACAGGGGGCTACGAGAGACCCAGTACTTC; CDR3 protein: CASSHIDRGLRETQYF
J gene: TRBJ1-2; clone size: -; V gene: TRBV5-1; D gene: TRBD1; CDR3 DNA: TGCGCCAGCAGCTTGGCAGGGACAGGGAATGCTTATGGCTACACCTTC; CDR3 protein: CASSLAGTGNAYGYTF
J gene: TRBJ1-1; clone size: -; V gene: TRBV5-1; D gene: -; CDR3 DNA: TGCGCCAGCAGCCGGGGGGACGTGAACACTGAAGCTTTCTTT; CDR3 protein: CASSRGDVNTEAFF
J gene: TRBJ2-5; clone size: once; V gene: TRBV6-1; D gene: -; CDR3 DNA: TGTGCCAGCAGTGGCTCGCCGGGACACGACCAAGAGACCCAGTACTTC; CDR3 protein: CASSGSPGHDQETQYF
J gene: TRBJ2-2; clone size: -; V gene: TRBV21-1; D gene: -; CDR3 DNA: TGTGCCAGCAGCAGGACTCCCGGGACTAGCGGGAGAGACACCGGGGAGCTGTTTTTT; CDR3 protein: CASSRTPGTSGRDTGELFF
J gene: TRBJ1-2; clone size: -; V gene: TRBV19; D gene: -; CDR3 DNA: TGTGCCAGTAGTATTTCGGGGGCCTATGGCTACACCTTC; CDR3 protein: CASSISGAYGYTF
J gene: TRBJ2-3; clone size: -; V gene: TRBV23-1; D gene: -; CDR3 DNA: TGCGCCAGCAGTCAATGGTCAGGGGGCACAGATACGCAGTATTTT; CDR3 protein: CASSQWSGGTDTQYF
J gene: TRBJ2-7; clone size: -; V gene: TRBV14; D gene: -; CDR3 DNA: TGTGCCAGCAGCCAAGACAGCCCCCAGCAGTACTTC; CDR3 protein: CASSQDSPQQYF
J gene: TRBJ1-2; clone size: -; V gene: TRBV6-5; D gene: TRBD1; CDR3 DNA: TGTGCCAGCGACTGGACAGGGGGCTATGGCTACACCTTC; CDR3 protein: CASDWTGGYGYTF
J gene: TRBJ2-1; clone size: few; V gene: TRBV10-3; D gene: TRBD1; CDR3 DNA: TGTGCCATCACCCGGGACAGTTATTCCGTTGAGCAGTTCTTC; CDR3 protein: CAITRDSYSVEQFF
J gene: TRBJ2-4; clone size: -; V gene: TRBV14; D gene: -; CDR3 DNA: TGTGCCAGCAGCCAAGAGGTAGGCGGAGCCAAAAACATTCAGTACTTC; CDR3 protein: CASSQEVGGAKNIQYF
J gene: TRBJ1-1; clone size: -; V gene: TRBV9; D gene: -; CDR3 DNA: TGTGCCAGCAGCGTAGCTCATACAGGCGCCACTGAAGCTTTCTTT; CDR3 protein: CASSVAHTGATEAFF
J gene: TRBJ2-1; clone size: few; V gene: TRBV19; D gene: -; CDR3 DNA: TGTGCCAGTAGAAGAGACGGCAGCTCCTACAATGAGCAGTTCTTC; CDR3 protein: CASRRDGSSYNEQFF
J gene: TRBJ2-1; clone size: -; V gene: TRBV4-2; D gene: -; CDR3 DNA: TGTGCCAGCAGCCAGGGACTTCTGTGGAAGAGCTCCTACAATGAGCAGTTCTTC; CDR3 protein: CASSQGLLWKSSYNEQFF
J gene: TRBJ2-3; clone size: -; V gene: TRBV5-5; D gene: TRBD2; CDR3 DNA: TGTGCCAGCAGCTGGCCCAGCGGGGAGTTCACAGATACGCAGTATTTT; CDR3 protein: CASSWPSGEFTDTQYF
J gene: TRBJ2-1; clone size: once; V gene: TRBV7-9; D gene: -; CDR3 DNA: TGTGCCAGCAGCTTAGGGGGCTCCTACAATGAGCAGTTCTTC; CDR3 protein: CASSLGGSYNEQFF
J gene: TRBJ2-3; clone size: few; V gene: TRBV3-1/TRBV3-2; D gene: TRBD2; CDR3 DNA: TGTGCCAGCAGCCAAGATCCGCCGGGACTAGCGGGGAGCACAGATACGCAGTATTTT; CDR3 protein: CASSQDPPGLAGSTDTQYF
J gene: TRBJ2-2; clone size: -; V gene: TRBV4-3; D gene: TRBD2; CDR3 DNA: TGCGCCAGCAGCCAACCCGCCCTAGGACTAGCGGGGGAGCTGTTTTTT; CDR3 protein: CASSQPALGLAGELFF
J gene: TRBJ2-3; clone size: -; V gene: TRBV7-8; D gene: TRBD1; CDR3 DNA: TGTGCCAGCAGCTCCGGCCTACCCAGGGGGTCAGATACGCAGTATTTT; CDR3 protein: CASSSGLPRGSDTQYF
J gene: TRBJ2-7; clone size: -; V gene: TRBV27; D gene: TRBD1; CDR3 DNA: TGTGCCAGCAGTTTATCGCTAGACAGGGCCACCTACGAGCAGTACTTC; CDR3 protein: CASSLSLDRATYEQYF
J gene: TRBJ2-3; clone size: few; V gene: TRBV7-3; D gene: -; CDR3 DNA: TGTGCCAGCAGCTTACAGGGCCCCTACACAGATACGCAGTATTTT; CDR3 protein: CASSLQGPYTDTQYF
J gene: TRBJ2-5; clone size: -; V gene: TRBV9; D gene: TRBD2; CDR3 DNA: TGTGCCAGCAGCGCCCCGTCGGGCGGGGGAGAGACCCAGTACTTC; CDR3 protein: CASSAPSGGGETQYF
J gene: TRBJ2-2; clone size: once; V gene: TRBV5-6; D gene: -; CDR3 DNA: TGTGCCAGCAGCTTGCCAGAACACGGGGAGCTGTTTTTT; CDR3 protein: CASSLPEHGELFF
J gene: TRBJ1-3; clone size: once; V gene: TRBV7-2; D gene: TRBD1; CDR3 DNA: TGTGCCAGCAGCGTCGGGACAGCTGGAAACACCATATATTTT; CDR3 protein: CASSVGTAGNTIYF
J gene: TRBJ2-3; clone size: -; V gene: TRBV2; D gene: -; CDR3 DNA: TGTGCCAGCACCCTGGAATCTAGCGGCACAGATACGCAGTATTTT; CDR3 protein: CASTLESSGTDTQYF
J gene: TRBJ2-7; clone size: -; V gene: TRBV30; D gene: -; CDR3 DNA: TGTGCCTGGTCCTTGGGAGGGGGCTACGAGCAGTACTTC; CDR3 protein: CAWSLGGGYEQYF
J gene: TRBJ2-2; clone size: -; V gene: TRBV4-3; D gene: TRBD1; CDR3 DNA: TGCGCCAGCAGCCAGACCTCCGGGACAGGAGAAACCGGGGAGCTGTTTTTT; CDR3 protein: CASSQTSGTGETGELFF
J gene: TRBJ2-3; clone size: -; V gene: TRBV27; D gene: -; CDR3 DNA: TGTGCCAGCAGCCCTGCCCCTAGCGCCCCACCCACAGATACGCAGTATTTT; CDR3 protein: CASSPAPSAPPTDTQYF
J gene: TRBJ2-3; clone size: once; V gene: TRBV11-2; D gene: TRBD1; CDR3 DNA: TGTGCCAGCAGCCCCCGACAGGGGTCCTACACAGATACGCAGTATTTT; CDR3 protein: CASSPRQGSYTDTQYF
J gene: TRBJ1-1; clone size: -; V gene: TRBV28; D gene: -; CDR3 DNA: TGTGCCAGCAGTTTGGGGAGGAACACTGAAGCTTTCTTT; CDR3 protein: CASSLGRNTEAFF
J gene: TRBJ1-2; clone size: -; V gene: TRBV6-2/TRBV6-3; D gene: -; CDR3 DNA: TGTGCCAGCAGTCAACAGGACTATGGCTACACCTTC; CDR3 protein: CASSQQDYGYTF
J gene: TRBJ1-5; clone size: few; V gene: TRBV7-9; D gene: TRBD1; CDR3 DNA: TGTGCCAGCAGCTCCGGGCAGACAGGGTTTCAGCCCCAGCATTTT; CDR3 protein: CASSSGQTGFQPQHF